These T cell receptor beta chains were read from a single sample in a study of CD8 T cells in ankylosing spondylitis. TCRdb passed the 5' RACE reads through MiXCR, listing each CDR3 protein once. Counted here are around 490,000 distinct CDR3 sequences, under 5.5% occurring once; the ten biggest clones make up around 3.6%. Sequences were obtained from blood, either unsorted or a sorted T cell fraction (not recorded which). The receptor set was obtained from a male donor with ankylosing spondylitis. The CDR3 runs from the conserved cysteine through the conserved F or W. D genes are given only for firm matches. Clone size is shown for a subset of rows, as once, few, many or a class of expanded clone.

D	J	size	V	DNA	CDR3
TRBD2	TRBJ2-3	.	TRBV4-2	TGTGCCAGCAGCCAAGTGCCTAGCGGAAGAGGAGATACGCAGTATTTT	CASSQVPSGRGDTQYF
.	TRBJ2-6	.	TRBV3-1	TGTGCCAGCAGCCAAGGGGTTCCCGGGGCCAACGTCCTGACTTTC	CASSQGVPGANVLTF
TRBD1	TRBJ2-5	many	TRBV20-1	TGCAGTGCTACATCCCGGAGAAAGACAGGGGGGGAGACCCAGTACTTC	CSATSRRKTGGETQYF
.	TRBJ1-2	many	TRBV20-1	TGCAGTGCTAGAGATCCATTGTTGGTTCAGGCTGCTGGCTACACCTTC	CSARDPLLVQAAGYTF
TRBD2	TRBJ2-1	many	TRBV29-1	TGCAGCGTTGAAGGAACCCCCAGCGGGAGAGGGGTCAATGAGCAGTTCTTC	CSVEGTPSGRGVNEQFF
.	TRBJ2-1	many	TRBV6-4	TGTGCCAGCAGTGGCACTGCGTACAATGAGCAGTTCTTC	CASSGTAYNEQFF
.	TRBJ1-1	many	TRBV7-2	TGTGCCAGCAGCTTAGACGCAGCCATGAACACTGAAGCTTTCTTT	CASSLDAAMNTEAFF
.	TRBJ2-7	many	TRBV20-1	TGCAGTGCCCTCTCGGGGCTGCCCCCCTACGAGCAGTACTTC	CSALSGLPPYEQYF
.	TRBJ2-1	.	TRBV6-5	TGTGCCAGCAGTTACGGCTCTAGTGTCAATGAGCAGTTCTTC	CASSYGSSVNEQFF
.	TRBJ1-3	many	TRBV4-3	TGCGCCAGCAGCTTCGTAGCAGGGCCCTCTGGAAACACCATATATTTT	CASSFVAGPSGNTIYF
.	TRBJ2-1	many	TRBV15	TGTGCCACCAGCAGAGATATAAGGGCTACCTACAATGAGCAGTTCTTC	CATSRDIRATYNEQFF
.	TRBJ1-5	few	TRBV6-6	TGTGCCAGCACCTGGACAGTGAATCAGCCCCAGCATTTT	CASTWTVNQPQHF
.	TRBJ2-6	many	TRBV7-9	TGTGCCGTCTCTGGGGCCAACGTCCTGACTTTC	CAVSGANVLTF
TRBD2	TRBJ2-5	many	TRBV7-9	TGTGCCAGCAAGAACCTTCCGGGACTAGCGGGTAACCAGTACTTC	CASKNLPGLAGNQYF
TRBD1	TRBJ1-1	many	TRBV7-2	TGTGCCAGCAGCTTCGGGACAGGGAAGTACGCTTTCTTT	CASSFGTGKYAFF
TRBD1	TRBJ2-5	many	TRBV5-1	TGCGCCAGCAGCTTGGCGGGATTAGGACAGGGGGAGACCCAGTACTTC	CASSLAGLGQGETQYF
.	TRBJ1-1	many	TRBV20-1	TGCAGCCAAACAGAAGGGGCCACTGAAGCTTTCTTT	CSQTEGATEAFF
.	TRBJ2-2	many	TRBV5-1	TGCGCCAGCAGCCCCGACTGGGACACCGGGGAGCTGTTTTTT	CASSPDWDTGELFF
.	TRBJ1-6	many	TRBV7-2	TGTGCCAGCAGCTTGGCGAGCAGTACGAGCTCCTATAATTCACCCCTCCACTTT	CASSLASSTSSYNSPLHF
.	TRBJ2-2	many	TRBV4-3	TGCGCCAGCAGCCGGGACTCGATCTCGAACACCGGGGAGCTGTTTTTT	CASSRDSISNTGELFF
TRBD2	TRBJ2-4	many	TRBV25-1	TGTGCCAGCAGTGAATTGGGGGGGAAAAACATTCAGTACTTC	CASSELGGKNIQYF
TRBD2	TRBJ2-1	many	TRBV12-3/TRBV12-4	TGTGCCAGCAGTCCCGGACTAGCGGGGATCAACAATGAGCAGTTCTTC	CASSPGLAGINNEQFF
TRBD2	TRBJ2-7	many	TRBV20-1	TGCAGTGCTAGAAGCGGGGGCCGCTCCTACGAGCAGTACTTC	CSARSGGRSYEQYF
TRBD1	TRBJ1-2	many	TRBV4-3	TGCGCCAGCAGCGCACAACGGACAGGGAACTATGGCTACACCTTC	CASSAQRTGNYGYTF
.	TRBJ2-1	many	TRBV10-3	TGTGCCATCAGAACGTTCTCCTACAATGAGCAGTTCTTC	CAIRTFSYNEQFF
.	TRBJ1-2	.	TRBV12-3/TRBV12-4	TGTGCCAGCAGTCCGGGTCATGGGTTGGTCGAGGGCTACACCTTC	CASSPGHGLVEGYTF
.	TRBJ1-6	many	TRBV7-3	TGTGCCAGCTCGACCACAGGAGGATCACCCCTCCACTTT	CASSTTGGSPLHF
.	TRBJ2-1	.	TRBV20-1	TGCAGTGCTATTGACAGACTGAACTCCTACAATGAGCAGTTCTTC	CSAIDRLNSYNEQFF
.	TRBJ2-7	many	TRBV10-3	TGTGCCATCAGTGTGGGCCGTACCTACGAGCAGTACTTC	CAISVGRTYEQYF
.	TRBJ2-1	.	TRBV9	TGTGCCAGCAGCGTAGGGGCGGGGGCCTCCTACAATGAGCAGTTCTTC	CASSVGAGASYNEQFF
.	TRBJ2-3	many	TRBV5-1	TGCGCCAGCAGCTGGACGGGGGACCTTTTGGATACGCAGTATTTT	CASSWTGDLLDTQYF
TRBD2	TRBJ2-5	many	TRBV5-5	TGTGCCAGCAGCTGGGGGGGGACTAGCGGATATCAAGAGACCCAGTACTTC	CASSWGGTSGYQETQYF
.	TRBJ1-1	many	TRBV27	TGTGCCAGCAGTTTAGGGGGGAGAGCTGAAGCTTTCTTT	CASSLGGRAEAFF
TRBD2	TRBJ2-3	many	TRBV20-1	TGCAGTGCTAGAGATACCACTAGCGGGGGACCTACAGATACGCAGTATTTT	CSARDTTSGGPTDTQYF
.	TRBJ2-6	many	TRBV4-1	TGCGCCAGCAGTCGTAAAACAGTAGGACTCAGCTCTGGGGCCAACGTCCTGACTTTC	CASSRKTVGLSSGANVLTF
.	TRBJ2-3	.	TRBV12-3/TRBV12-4	TGTGCCAGCAAAAAGGTACAGGAGGGAGATACGCAGTATTTT	CASKKVQEGDTQYF
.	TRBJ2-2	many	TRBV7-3	TGTGCCAGCAGCTCTCAAGGGGGGACAGCGAACACCGGGGAGCTGTTTTTT	CASSSQGGTANTGELFF
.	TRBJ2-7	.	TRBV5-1	TGCGCCAGCAGCCCAAAGAGGGGATCCACCTACGAGCAGTACTTC	CASSPKRGSTYEQYF
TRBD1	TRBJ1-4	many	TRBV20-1	TGCAGTGCCGTAGACAGGGGTACAAATGAAAAACTGTTTTTT	CSAVDRGTNEKLFF
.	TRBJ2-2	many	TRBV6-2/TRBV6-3	TGTGCCAGCAGACCTACAACGAACACCGGGGAGCTGTTTTTT	CASRPTTNTGELFF
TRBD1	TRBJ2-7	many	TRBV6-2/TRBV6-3	TGTGCCAGCAGCTTTCCCCCGGGACAGGACTACGAGCAGTACTTC	CASSFPPGQDYEQYF
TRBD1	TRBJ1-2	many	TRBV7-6	TGTGCCAGCACCATCTTGACAGGGGAGGCCTATGGCTACACCTTC	CASTILTGEAYGYTF
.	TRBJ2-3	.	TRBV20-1	TGCAGTGCTCCCCAATCCCGCGGGGTTACAGATACGCAGTATTTT	CSAPQSRGVTDTQYF
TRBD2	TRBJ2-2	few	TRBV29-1	TGCAGCGCCTTCGGGACTAGCGGGAGTACAGACACCGGGGAGCTGTTTTTT	CSAFGTSGSTDTGELFF
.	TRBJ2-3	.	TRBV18	TGTGCCAGCTCCCATATCCCCGACGGCAGCACAGATACGCAGTATTTT	CASSHIPDGSTDTQYF
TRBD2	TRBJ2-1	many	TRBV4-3	TGCGCCAGCAGCCAAGATTTACTAGCGGGAGTCGGTGAGCAGTTCTTC	CASSQDLLAGVGEQFF
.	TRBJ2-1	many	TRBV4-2	TGTGCCAGCAGCCGGGGGGCCCCCTACAATGAGCAGTTCTTC	CASSRGAPYNEQFF
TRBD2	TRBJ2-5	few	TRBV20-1	TGCAGTGCGGGGAGGGCCGACTCGGAGACCCAGTACTTC	CSAGRADSETQYF
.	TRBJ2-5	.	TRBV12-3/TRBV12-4	TGTGCCAGCAGTAAGTTTAGGCGTGAGACCCAGTACTTC	CASSKFRRETQYF
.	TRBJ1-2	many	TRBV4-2	TGTGCCAGCAGCCAAGATAGGGGTGGCTATGGCTACACCTTC	CASSQDRGGYGYTF
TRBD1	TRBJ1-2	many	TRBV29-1	TGCAGCGTGATGACAGGGTTCCATGGCTACACCTTC	CSVMTGFHGYTF
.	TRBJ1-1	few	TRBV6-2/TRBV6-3	TGTGCCAGCAGTTACCCGATGAACACTGAAGCTTTCTTT	CASSYPMNTEAFF
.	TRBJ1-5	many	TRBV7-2	TGTGCCAGCAGCTTGAGAATGGGTGATCAGCCCCAGCATTTT	CASSLRMGDQPQHF